Only one count was recorded for the clone carrying this T cell receptor (beta chain). The data were taken from a study of cytomegalovirus exposure and HLA in healthy donors. CDR1 and CDR2 from the germline V gene are MRHNA and SNTAGT. The CDR3 runs to 14 residues. Trimming shortened V by 0 bases and J by 7 bases, and 12 bases separated the two germline ends. PCR used 60 Vbeta primers and 13 Jbeta primers. How the authors handled the data: Approximately 11 million shared chains were among the 60 million to 80 million unique TCR beta chains that a later analysis counted. The protocol was immunoSEQ multiplex PCR, while the TCRdb copy is restricted to in-frame clones and leaves out a portion. V, J and clone size are those of that table, while D and trimming were read from the DNA. The sample holds approximately 100,000 clones; over 65% are singletons and the top ten take about 2%.

This receptor was identified in a male donor in good health and CMV-seronegative. The chain carries TRBV6-4 and TRBJ1-2, with D unresolved. Input material: PBMCs. The CDR3 nucleotides read TGTGCCAGCAGTGACTCCGAGGGAACCAGTGGCTACACCTTC. Its protein is CASSDSEGTSGYTF.